Listed below are T cell receptor beta chains from one sample, sequenced in a study of PD-L1 blockade in urothelial cancer. Clones were read by immunoSEQ multiplex PCR, and TCRdb kept only the in-frame ones, dropping some. Here the sample spans about 39,000 clones, roughly 91% being singletons. The source material was PBMCs, sampled around atezolizumab (anti-PD-L1) treatment. These receptors originate from a man aged 60 to 75 with urothelial cancer. Each CDR3 is given with its conserved first and last residue. The order of the fields is clone size, D gene, J gene, V gene, CDR3 DNA, CDR3 protein. D genes are given only for firm matches. A row's size may be missing; if present it is once, few, many or a size class.

. TRBD1 TRBJ1-3 TRBV9 TGTGCCAGCAGCGTAGAGGCCGTGACAGGGAAAGGAAACACCATATATTTT CASSVEAVTGKGNTIYF
. TRBD2 TRBJ2-4 TRBV4-1 TGCGCCAGCAGCCAAGATGGGACTAGCGGGGGGTTTAAAAACATTCAGTACTTC CASSQDGTSGGFKNIQYF
. TRBD1 TRBJ1-5 TRBV4-1 TGCGCCAGCAGCCAGGGACAGGTCAATCAGCCCCAGCATTTT CASSQGQVNQPQHF
. . TRBJ2-4 TRBV19 TGTGCCAGTAGTATGGGGAAGGGAGACAACATTCAGTACTTC CASSMGKGDNIQYF
. . TRBJ1-1 TRBV7-3 TGTGCCAGCAAGAACCAGGGGATCACTGAAGCTTTCTTT CASKNQGITEAFF
. . TRBJ2-3 TRBV6-5 TGTGCCAGCAGTCGAACTAATGGAGCAGATACGCAGTATTTT CASSRTNGADTQYF
. . TRBJ1-2 TRBV7-9 TGTGCCAGCCTGGGGCAGGGGACCTATGGCTACACCTTC CASLGQGTYGYTF
. . TRBJ1-1 TRBV19 TGTGCCAGTATGGGGCTGGGAGGGCGACACCTTGAAGCTTTCTTT CASMGLGGRHLEAFF
. . TRBJ1-1 TRBV29-1 TGCAGCGTTAGTCAGGGATCGCTTCGTACTGAAGCTTTCTTT CSVSQGSLRTEAFF
. TRBD1 TRBJ1-1 TRBV28 TGTGCCAGCAGTTTATCCGACAGGGAGGCTTTCTTT CASSLSDREAFF
. . TRBJ1-4 TRBV29-1 TGCAGCGTAGGGGGAGGGGGGGCGGAAAAACTGTTTTTT CSVGGGGAEKLFF
. . TRBJ2-5 TRBV19 TGTGCCAGTAGTATCGGTCAGGGGCTGGAGACCCAGTACTTC CASSIGQGLETQYF
. TRBD1 TRBJ2-7 TRBV18 TGTGCCAGCTCACCGAACAGGGGAACCCACGAGCAGTACTTC CASSPNRGTHEQYF
. . TRBJ1-2 TRBV28 TGTGCCAGCAGCATTAGAGGTTTGGGTAGTGAGAATGGCTACACCTTC CASSIRGLGSENGYTF
. . TRBJ2-2 TRBV18 TGTGCCAGCTCACTAGCTAGCGCCGCGAACACCGGGGAGCTGTTTTTT CASSLASAANTGELFF
. . TRBJ1-1 TRBV5-1 TGCGCCAGCAGCTTGGTGAGCCAGAACACTGAAGCTTTCTTT CASSLVSQNTEAFF
. . TRBJ2-3 TRBV6-5 TGTGCCAGCAACCAGGGGCGGGGGAGCACAGATACGCAGTATTTT CASNQGRGSTDTQYF
. . TRBJ1-2 TRBV2 TGTGCCAGCAGTGCAGAGGGGGAGATCTATGGCTACACCTTC CASSAEGEIYGYTF
. . TRBJ1-2 TRBV28 TGTGCCAGCAGTTTTTCGGACTATGGCTACACCTTC CASSFSDYGYTF
. TRBD1 TRBJ2-2 TRBV2 TGTGCCAGCAAGGAACAGGGGGCGAGAACCGGGGAGCTGTTTTTT CASKEQGARTGELFF
. . TRBJ2-5 TRBV7-9 TGTGCCGGCTACTACATGGAGACCCAGTACTTC CAGYYMETQYF
. TRBD1 TRBJ2-7 TRBV5-1 TGCGCCAGCAGCTTGGCTGACAGGGTAGCTCCTACCGAGCAGTACTTC CASSLADRVAPTEQYF
. . TRBJ2-7 TRBV28 TGTGCCAGCTACACAAACCCCTACGAGCAGTACTTC CASYTNPYEQYF
once TRBD1 TRBJ1-3 TRBV5-1 TGCGCCAGCAGCCGGGACAGGGAATATGGAAACACCATATATTTT CASSRDREYGNTIYF
. . TRBJ2-3 TRBV29-1 TGCAGCGTTGGACCGGGATGGTCAGATACGCAGTATTTT CSVGPGWSDTQYF
. . TRBJ2-7 TRBV23-1 TGCGCCAGCAGTCAATCGAAGAGGCCAGGGTACGAGCAGTACTTC CASSQSKRPGYEQYF
. TRBD2 TRBJ2-3 TRBV2 TGTGCCAGCAGTGTGGAGCGGGAGATGACAGATACGCAGTATTTT CASSVEREMTDTQYF